This TCR beta chain was sequenced during a study of identical twins (dated by TCRdb to the mid-2010s). As for the study more broadly: To test whether fetal clonotypes persist, the study used deep sequencing on TCR alpha and beta repertoires from monozygotic twins, unrelated adults of various ages, and cord blood. Replicate twin experiments were performed at different times using different library preparation protocols to rule out contamination.

Receptor amplification or capture employed 5' RACE. Sequenced using an Illumina HiSeq 2000. Template switching introduced a universal primer binding site; the final cDNA contained a unique molecular identifier, enabling accurate counting of TCR cDNA molecules. Specific primers in the conserved constant-segment region were used to synthesize first-strand cDNA for TCR alpha and beta chains. To control for contamination, every cDNA library was double barcoded, receiving both a SMART-Mk sample barcode and Illumina barcodes. TruSeq adapter sequences and Illumina sample barcodes were added in two successive PCR steps. TCR alpha and beta cDNA libraries were sequenced on the Illumina HiSeq platform with custom primers. The study's own analysis went as follows. Unique molecular identifiers were extracted from raw reads with MiGEC, and CDR3 positions were determined with MiXCR. Recombination models were inferred per individual with the repgenHMM and IGoR tools using an EM algorithm. Shared clonotypes were analyzed with the tcR package in R, and sharing was normalized by the product of cloneset sizes. To study raw recombination free of thymic and clonal selection effects, out-of-frame nonproductive sequences were analyzed. The public reads were reanalyzed by TCRdb: fastp trimming at Q25, MiXCR alignment, in-frame beta chains only. Each CDR3 protein appears once, grouped with its most common genes and DNA. For this entry, the V and J calls and clone size follow TCRdb and not the study's own pipeline. The sample table lists around 1.7 million distinct CDR3 sequences, about 30% of them with a count of one. Clones ranked in the top ten supply less than 0.35% of the sample.

The full study reports these points: Excess twin sharing in beta out-of-frame sequences was weaker because fewer shared sequences lowered the signal-to-noise ratio. Invariant T cells such as MAIT and iNKT could partly confound zero-insertion analyses, though diverse VJ usage argued against this for most clonotypes. Because the same donors could not be followed over many years, conclusions were based on cross-sectional statistical analysis. Compared with coincidental sharing between unrelated individuals, out-of-frame TCR alpha sequences shared between twins showed an excess of sequences with low generation probability. Abundant cord blood beta clonotypes had fewer insertions, young adult naive repertoires showed a similar but weaker trend, and memory repertoires showed no such trend. Recombination models systematically underestimated out-of-frame TCR alpha sharing in monozygotic twins but agreed with sharing between unrelated individuals.

The germline V gene supplies CDR1 SGHRS and CDR2 YFSETQ. The CDR3 spans 18 residues, from the cysteine through the phenylalanine. Left in the record is the CDR3 DNA by itself, 54 bases read in frame from the first base. Relative to germline, V is missing 3 bases and J is missing 4 bases, with 12 bases of the junction outside any gene match. Every donor in the study was a healthy Caucasian. Notes on this clonotype: Its antigen has not been determined. No clone much larger than this one lies a single base away; base qualities are absent.

The sequence is built from TRBV5-1 and TRBJ2-2, with 10 middle bases fitting TRBD1. The TCR originated in a newborn girl in good health. The specimen sequenced was cord blood. The CDR3 protein: CASSSYNRQGARTGELFF. The nucleotide sequence is TGCGCCAGCAGCTCCTACAACCGACAGGGGGCGCGCACCGGGGAGCTGTTTTTT.